This record looks at one T cell receptor (beta chain) sequence and its context. This clonotype was observed at least ten times. It has no known antigen specificity. Base qualities are not provided; no much larger clone lies one nucleotide away. This specimen's time point label, interpreted: newly diagnosed GD, antithyroid drugs for less than 3 months. For both TCR sequencing and RNA sequencing, RNA was extracted from PBMCs in TRIzol. The diagnosis of Graves' disease followed American Thyroid Association guidelines. Patients were recruited from an endocrinology department in Xi'an, China. Each patient gave approximately 9.7 milliliters of peripheral blood, collected in an EDTA anticoagulant tube. Ficoll Paque Plus density gradient separation was used to isolate PBMCs, and no further T cell sorting was done. RNA quality was checked with an Agilent 2100 Bioanalyzer and agarose gel, and concentration with a NanoDrop 2000.

This sample stems from a study of regulatory T cells in long-lasting Graves disease (dated by TCRdb to the early 2020s). With regard to the full study: In the newly diagnosed Graves' disease group, patients had been taking antithyroid drugs for less than 3 months. Patients with persistent Graves' disease were compared with patients with newly diagnosed Graves' disease using TCR sequencing and RNA sequencing of peripheral blood. The study was registered as a clinical trial and conducted in China. A total of 35 or so samples were covered by TCR sequencing, comprising some 13 persistent and roughly 20 newly diagnosed Graves' disease patients.

Library preparation used multiplex PCR. The run used an Illumina HiSeq 4000. TCR beta libraries were built with iRepertoire HTBI primers and Arm-PCR amplification of CDR3 regions. Before sequencing, the PCR products underwent gel purification. The study's processing was this. Gene usage analysis of CDR3 amino acid clonotypes used the approximately 62 TRBV and 14 to 15 TRBJ segments found across samples. Filtered high-quality paired reads were merged into contigs using COPE and FqMerger. BLAST was used to align contigs to IMGT TRBV, TRBD and TRBJ reference genes, and CDR3 was defined according to IMGT. Any clonotype with a frequency above 0.1% was counted as a highly expanded clone. Shannon entropy served as the measure of repertoire diversity, while the Gini coefficient captured V-J evenness. A clonotype found in more than one individual was treated as public. TCRdb applied fastp at Q25 and MiXCR to the public reads, then kept only in-frame beta chains. Each CDR3 protein gets just one entry, which takes the most common genes and DNA from the rows behind it. The V and J calls were determined by TCRdb, not by the authors. The sample table lists fewer than 350,000 distinct CDR3 sequences, more than 15% of them with a count of one. The ten largest clones add up to roughly 40% of the sample.

What the study reported, not specific to this receptor: The authors noted that the small sample size was a limitation that may lower accuracy. Patients with persistent disease shared more public clonotypes (about 3,000) than newly diagnosed patients did (more than 900). Compared with newly diagnosed patients, patients with persistent Graves' disease had lower TCR Shannon entropy and fewer highly expanded clones, which suggests clonal expansion. Only the TCR beta chain was sequenced and analyzed. Only peripheral blood was studied, because thyroid tissue, the primary lesion, was inaccessible.

This sequence originates from a female donor with Graves disease. Sequences were derived from peripheral blood mononuclear cells (PBMCs), sampled at new diagnosis, from a patient treated with antithyroid drugs.

CDR3 sequence: CASSIGSSSYNEQFF. In nucleotides, the sequence is TGTGCCAGTAGTATCGGGAGTAGCTCCTACAATGAGCAGTTCTTC. Recombination linked TRBV19 to TRBJ2-1; the D region possibly corresponds to TRBD2 (6 bases align). At the junction V is shortened by 3 bases and J by 0 bases, with 9 bases in between. The CDR3 spans 15 residues, from the cysteine through the phenylalanine. Only the CDR3 part of the read is kept: 45 bases, read in frame from the first base. CDR1 and CDR2 are drawn from the germline V gene (reference sequence): LNHDA, SQIVND.